Below, 5 T cell receptor beta chains from the same sample are listed, as sequenced in a study of blood T cell repertoires in COVID-19. The repertoire was sequenced with immunoSEQ multiplex PCR; TCRdb's copy has only in-frame clones and lacks some. The sample contains roughly 35,000 clones, 93% of which appear only once. The material sequenced was peripheral blood. These TCRs come from a human donor in a cohort sampled during active COVID-19.

The J gene is TRBJ2-7, the V gene TRBV2; D might be TRBD2 (6 bases). Germline CDR1 is SNHLY and CDR2 is FYNNEI. V lost 7 bases, J lost 2 bases, and 24 bases lay in between. The CDR3 contains 17 residues. The CDR3 DNA sequence: TGTGCCAGCATGGCGGGCGGGGCACCCCCCAGGGCCTACGAGCAGTACTTC. Amino acid sequence: CASMAGGAPPRAYEQYF.

The chain recombines TRBV13 with TRBJ2-7, with D maybe TRBD2 (6 bases). CDR3 length: 17 residues. CDR1 and CDR2 (germline): PRHDT, FYEKMQ (reference sequence). V lost 5 bases, J lost 2 bases, and 22 bases lay in between. CDR3 in amino acids: CASSRGRSGTDAYEQYF. The CDR3, as DNA: TGTGCCAGCAGCCGGGGGAGAAGCGGCACGGACGCCTACGAGCAGTACTTC.

The V call is TRBV24-1, the J call TRBJ2-1, with 7 bases that match TRBD2. This CDR3 has 13 residues. J lost 7 bases, V lost 6 bases, and 5 bases had no gene match. CDR1 is KGHDR and CDR2 is SFDVKD in the germline V gene. The CDR3 reads CATSSGAVNEQFF. The CDR3 coding sequence is TGTGCCACCAGTAGCGGGGCGGTTAATGAGCAGTTCTTC.

V usage is TRBV24-1 and J usage is TRBJ1-5; tentatively, D is TRBD1 (6 bases). In germline, CDR1 is KGHDR, CDR2 SFDVKD. The CDR3 has 15 amino acids. Trimming stripped 7 bases from V and 10 bases from J, with 22 bases between. The DNA of the CDR3 is TGTGCCACCAGCGATAAGTGGACAGCTGATTCACCCCAGCATTTT. Encoded protein: CATSDKWTADSPQHF.

In DNA, the CDR3 is TGTGCCAGCAGCTGGGGGACAGAAGATACGCAGTATTTT. The encoded protein is CASSWGTEDTQYF. V and J are TRBV7-9 and TRBJ2-3; the match to TRBD1 covers 7 bases. Losses at the gene ends were 4 bases for V and 5 bases for J; bases not matched to a gene: 3. CDR3 size: 13 residues. Germline V gene data show CDR1 as SEHNR and CDR2 as FQNEAQ (reference sequence).